The 9 T cell receptor beta chains reported below all come from one sample, sequenced in a study of T cells in women clearing cervical HPV infection. TCRdb's table, derived via immunoSEQ multiplex PCR, lists solely in-frame clones and lacks some. The sample has 15,000 to 20,000 clones. Sequencing was performed on blood buffy coat. These receptors were taken from a woman between 18 and 70 years old with a cervical HPV16 infection that either progressed to CIN3+ or cleared (not recorded which).

Concerning this clone itself: The sequence runs out 3 residues before the end of the CDR3; the remainder is reconstructed from the germline J gene. The chain is built from TRBV6-2 or TRBV6-3 and TRBJ2-3, with D possibly being TRBD2 (6 bases). Trimming took 4 bases from V and 3 from J, leaving 17 bases between them. The CDR3 has 16 amino acids. Germline V gene sequence: CDR1 MNHEY, CDR2 SVGEGT. CDR3 loop: CASSSGTSVVTDTQYF. The covered CDR3 bases are TGTGCCAGCAGTTCAGGGACTTCCGTAGTAACAGATACG.

Comment on this clone: The read ends 3 residues before the CDR3 terminus; that terminus is restored from the germline J gene. V is TRBV7-9 and J is TRBJ2-5; D is unclear. Germline V lookup: CDR1 SEHNR, CDR2 FQNEAQ (reference sequence). The CDR3 consists of 11 residues. CDR3 residues: CASSLDNTQYF. CDR3 DNA (partial): TGTGCCAGCAGCTTAGATAATACC.

Incomplete CDR3 DNA: TGTGCCAGTAGTATCAGGGGTGCAGTGTTCTACGAG. Its protein product is CASSIRGAVFYE. The full CDR3 protein is CASSIRGAVFYEQYF. This rearrangement joins TRBV19 to TRBJ2-7; D may be TRBD1 (6 bases). The read halts 3 residues ahead of the CDR3 end, with the missing end drawn from the germline J gene. Germline CDR1 and CDR2: LNHDA and SQIVND (reference sequence). This CDR3 is 15 amino acids long. Trimming took 3 bases from V and 3 from J, leaving 15 bases between them.

Points on this clone: The read ends 3 residues shy of where the CDR3 ends; the end is completed using the germline J gene. The rearrangement links TRBV9 to TRBJ2-1, with D tentatively TRBD1 (6 bases). V lost 4 bases to trimming and J lost 7 bases, with 18 bases between them. There are 15 residues in the CDR3. Germline V gene data show CDR1 as SGDLS and CDR2 as YYNGEE. The DNA read from the CDR3 is TGTGCCAGCAGCTTCTGGGACAACCTTGGGAATGAG. This encodes CASSFWDNLGNE. The full-length CDR3 reads as CASSFWDNLGNEQFF. The full variable domain, rest sourced from reference TRBV9 and TRBJ2-1, is DSGVTQTPKHLITATGQRVTLRCSPRSGDLSVYWYQQSLDQGLQFLIQYYNGEERAKGNILERFSAQQFPDLHSELNLSSLELGDSALYFCASSFWDNLGNEQFFGPGTRLTVL.

Details on this clone: The CDR3 end falls 3 residues outside the read, so it is completed with the germline J gene. This rearrangement joins TRBV7-2 to TRBJ1-1, with 9 bases fitting TRBD1. The CDR3 consists of 15 residues. The junction had 7 bases not matched to a gene; V was cut back by 3 bases and J by 5 bases. Germline V gene sequence: CDR1 SGHTA, CDR2 FQGNSA. The CDR3 protein is CASSLEDRGATEAFF. The CDR3 bases that were read are TGTGCCAGCAGCTTGGAGGACAGGGGAGCTACTGAA.

For this clone: Read coverage stops 3 residues before the CDR3 terminus; the germline J gene supplies the remainder. The chain carries TRBV19 and TRBJ2-3, with TRBD1 identical over 9 bases. CDR1 is LNHDA, CDR2 SQIVND, per germline (reference sequence). The CDR3 loop spans 13 amino acids. The CDR3 protein is CASGNRGLQPQYF. CDR3 DNA, as far as it was read: TGTGCCAGTGGAAACAGGGGGCTTCAGCCG.

Details on this clone: The CDR3 end falls 3 residues outside the read, so it is completed with the germline J gene. V is TRBV13 and J is TRBJ2-5; 9 bases are shared with TRBD1. V trimming: 4 bases; J trimming: 2 bases; junction bases outside the gene matches: 2. The CDR3 totals 14 residues. In germline, CDR1 is PRHDT, CDR2 FYEKMQ (reference sequence). CDR3 DNA, as far as it was read: TGTGCCAGCAGCTCACAGGGGGCTCAAGAGACC. The encoded protein is CASSSQGAQET. The whole CDR3 protein is CASSSQGAQETQYF.

Note on this clone: Relative to the germline gene, one junction end is altered; a read error may explain this. The CDR3 end is not reached by the read, which stops 3 residues before it; the germline J gene fills it in. The rearrangement joins TRBV7-7 to TRBJ1-1, with D tentatively TRBD1 (5 bases). The CDR3 contains 17 residues. Germline V CDR1 and CDR2: SSHAT, FNYEAQ (reference sequence). CDR3 DNA, as far as it was read: TGTGCTAGCAGCTTAAACCCCCCGGGACTAAACCAAGAGACA. This codes for CASSLNPPGLNQET. The CDR3 reads in full as CASSLNPPGLNQETAFF.

Note on this clone: With the read ending 3 residues before the CDR3 end, the germline J gene is used to fill in that end. V usage is TRBV4-2 and J usage is TRBJ2-3, with 9 bases fitting TRBD1. Germline V CDR1 and CDR2: LGHNA, YNFKEQ. V lost 8 bases, J lost 0 bases, and 9 bases stayed unmatched. The CDR3 has 16 amino acids. The CDR3: CASRATGGTSTDTQYF. The covered CDR3 bases are TGTGCCAGCCGGGCAACAGGGGGCACTAGCACAGATACG.